Below are 16 T cell receptor beta chains sequenced from a single sample in a study of type 1 and type 2 diabetes patients. Amplification started from genomic DNA. Multiplex PCR with 30 forward and 13 reverse primers amplified the TCR beta CDR3. MiXCR, run by TCRdb on the multiplex PCR reads, gives a single entry per CDR3 protein. The table shows about 250,000 distinct CDR3 sequences, with more than 40% occurring only once. Source material: peripheral blood mononuclear cells (PBMCs). The receptor source for this set is a young man with type 2 diabetes.

This clonotype was found a few times. The chain couples TRBV4-1 to TRBJ1-2, with D maybe TRBD1 (6 bases). The CDR3 length is 13 residues. CDR1 and CDR2 from the germline V gene are MGHRA and YSYEKL. The germline V and J ends were trimmed by 1 base and 8 bases, with 11 bases remaining between them. The CDR3 DNA reads TGCGCCAGCAGCCAAGCACAGGGAGACGGCTACACCTTC. Protein: CASSQAQGDGYTF.

The V gene is TRBV15, the J gene TRBJ1-1; no firm D call. V was cut by 2 bases and J by 8 bases, with 15 bases left in between. The CDR3 is made up of 14 amino acids. Germline V lookup: CDR1 LNHNV, CDR2 YYDKDF (reference sequence). CDR3 bases: TGTGCCACCAGCAGATCCCCGACCCGGCGGGAAGCTTTCTTT. This encodes CATSRSPTRREAFF.

The chain is built from TRBV6-6 and TRBJ2-7, with 8 bases matching TRBD1. This CDR3 has 14 amino acids. The V segment lost 1 base and the J segment 3 bases; nucleotides outside the gene matches: 2. The germline CDR1 and CDR2 sequences are MNHNY and SVGAGI (reference sequence). The CDR3 region has the DNA TGTGCCAGCAGTTACTATGGACAGGGCTACGAGCAGTACTTC. Its translation is CASSYYGQGYEQYF.

The CDR3 region is CASSVPDRINQPQHF. In DNA form, the CDR3 reads TGTGCCAGCAGCGTGCCCGACAGGATCAATCAGCCCCAGCATTTT. V usage is TRBV9 and J usage is TRBJ1-5, with D tentatively TRBD1 (6 bases). The germline V and J ends were trimmed by 2 bases and 3 bases, with 12 bases remaining between them. The CDR3 covers 15 residues. Looked up from germline, CDR1 is SGDLS and CDR2 is YYNGEE.

This clonotype was seen a handful of times. The rearrangement uses TRBV10-1 and TRBJ2-3; 9 bases are shared with TRBD1. This CDR3 has 15 amino acids. CDR1 is WNHNN and CDR2 is SYGVQD in the germline V gene (reference sequence). The trim removed 5 bases at V and 3 bases at J, leaving 6 bases unmatched. DNA for the CDR3: TGCGCCAGCAGTAAGACAGGGGGTTGGACAGATACGCAGTATTTT. It is translated as CASSKTGGWTDTQYF.

This clonotype was observed once. The chain is built from TRBV30 and TRBJ2-7; the D is unclear. Trimming took off 3 bases at V and 0 bases at J, with 21 bases between the two ends. Germline CDR1 is GTSNPN and CDR2 is SVGIG (reference sequence). This CDR3 comprises 17 residues. The CDR3 DNA sequence: TGTGCCTGGAGACCGGCGTCGGCAAGTCCCAGCTCCTACGAGCAGTACTTC. Its translation is CAWRPASASPSSYEQYF. The full variable domain, in which reference TRBV30 and TRBJ2-7 provide the parts outside the CDR3, is SQTIHQWPATLVQPVGSPLSLECTVEGTSNPNLYWYRQAAGRGLQLLFYSVGIGQISSEVPQNLSASRPQDRQFILSSKKLLLSDSGFYLCAWRPASASPSSYEQYFGPGTRLTVT.

The chain uses TRBV27 and TRBJ2-6; D remains ambiguous. Per the germline V gene, CDR1 is MNHEY and CDR2 is SMNVEV (reference sequence). The CDR3 is 15 amino acids. V lost 0 bases, J lost 1 base, and 4 bases lay in between. The CDR3 protein is CASSLSKSGANVLTF. CDR3 nucleotides: TGTGCCAGCAGTTTATCGAAGTCTGGGGCCAACGTCCTGACTTTC.

The chain joins TRBV6-1 to TRBJ1-2; tentative D call: TRBD1 (5 bases). Trimming cost V 7 bases and J 8 bases, with 14 bases left between them. Germline V CDR1 and CDR2: MNHNS, SASEGT. This CDR3 spans 12 amino acids. This CDR3 reads CASTTVSPGYTF. DNA for the CDR3: TGTGCCAGCACGACAGTCTCGCCGGGCTACACCTTC.

The CDR3 nucleotides read TGTGCCAGCAGCTTTAGGGTCTCCGATTCACCCCTCCACTTT. This gives the protein CASSFRVSDSPLHF. The chain couples TRBV7-2 to TRBJ1-6; D unclear. The CDR3 has 14 residues. Trimming cost V 3 bases and J 8 bases, with 11 bases left between them. Germline CDR1 and CDR2: SGHTA and FQGNSA.

CDR3 bases: TGTGCCAGCAGTCCTTCAGAGGGCACCCAGTACTTC. This translates into CASSPSEGTQYF. The chain combines TRBV7-3 with TRBJ2-5, with D possibly TRBD2 on 5 matching bases. Per the germline V gene, CDR1 is SGHTA and CDR2 is FQGTGA. The CDR3 extends over 12 amino acids. Trimming took off 6 bases at V and 8 bases at J, with 13 bases between the two ends.

This chain uses TRBV19 with TRBJ2-7; 7 bases fit TRBD2. The end of the DNA aligns better with TRBJ2-3, so the J call may be wrong. This CDR3 is built from 13 residues. Germline assignment: CDR1 LNHDA and CDR2 SQIVND (reference sequence). The DNA for the CDR3 is TGTGCCAGTAGTAGCGGGAGTGACTACGAGCAGTATTTT. Protein sequence: CASSSGSDYEQYF.

This chain joins TRBV6-5 and TRBJ1-1, with D perhaps matching TRBD1 (5 bases). The V end was cut by 6 bases, the J end by 3 bases, with 11 bases between. The CDR3 has 13 residues. Germline CDR1 and CDR2: MNHEY and SVGAGI. CDR3 loop: CASSSQVDTEAFF. The CDR3 DNA reads as TGTGCCAGCAGCTCACAGGTGGACACTGAAGCTTTCTTT.

This rearrangement joins TRBV9 to TRBJ2-7; no definite D call. Germline-derived CDR1 and CDR2 are SGDLS and YYNGEE. V shed 2 bases and J shed 1 base, with 7 bases lying between them. The CDR3 is made up of 13 amino acids. The CDR3 sequence: CASSVDESYEQYF. CDR3 nucleotide sequence: TGTGCCAGCAGCGTGGACGAATCCTACGAGCAGTACTTC.

The rearrangement joins TRBV7-6 to TRBJ2-2, with D unclear. V was trimmed by 3 bases and J by 8 bases, leaving 4 bases between them. The germline V gene has CDR1 SGHVS and CDR2 FNYEAQ. The CDR3 runs to 11 residues. This CDR3 is CASSLEGELFF. The CDR3 DNA is TGTGCCAGCAGCTTGGAAGGGGAGCTGTTTTTT.

This clonotype has a handful of counts. The chain uses TRBV12-3 or TRBV12-4 and TRBJ2-5, with 13 bases aligning to TRBD2. J was trimmed by 5 bases and V by 5 bases; bases with no gene match: 14. This CDR3 is 18 amino acids long. The CDR3 loop is CASSRSTSGGPLWETQYF. Here the CDR3 DNA reads TGTGCCAGCAGTCGCTCGACTAGCGGGGGGCCTCTTTGGGAGACCCAGTACTTC.

This chain links TRBV28 with TRBJ1-5, with D possibly being TRBD1 (6 bases). Germline V gives CDR1 MDHEN, CDR2 SYDVKM. The V end was cut by 2 bases, the J end by 4 bases, with 12 bases between. CDR3 length: 15 residues. This CDR3 reads CASSLGGPVNQPQHF. In nucleotides, the CDR3 is TGTGCCAGCAGTTTAGGGGGGCCGGTAAATCAGCCCCAGCATTTT.